Listed here is a single TCR beta chain. Its antigen remains unidentified. V lost 0 bases to trimming and J lost 2 bases, with 12 bases between them. The CDR3 is made up of 15 amino acids. Germline CDR1 SGHRS, CDR2 YFSETQ. This record comes from a study of T cells after yellow fever vaccination. As for the study in general: Preparation of the low-cell-number fractions used SMART-Seq v4 Ultra Low Input. Findings of the study overall: The booster saw the reappearance of most primary-vaccination clones (approximately 96% CD4, 80% to 90% CD8). The study found a weaker secondary response that peaked faster, day 5 versus 15. Abundant clonotypes (contaminants from the bulk population) could be present in FACS-sorted repertoires.

Each CDR3 protein is one row after TCRdb ran MiXCR on the 5' RACE reads. The sample carries under 200,000 distinct CDR3 sequences, about 10% recorded once. The source material was CD8+ T cells sorted from PBMCs, sampled 15 days after the yellow fever booster vaccination. This receptor was identified in a young man who received the YFV17D yellow fever vaccine. The chain employs TRBV5-1 and TRBJ2-7; D is unresolved. The CDR3 loop reads CASSLGVREAYEQYF. DNA for the CDR3: TGCGCCAGCAGCTTGGGGGTAAGAGAAGCCTACGAGCAGTACTTC.